The clone carrying this TCR beta chain has just a few counts. What it recognizes is unknown. This record belongs to a study of shared clonotypes between healthy human individuals. At the level of the study: The study enrolled two women and a few men aged 18 to 49. Study outcomes and limitations: Among a few donors, approximately 4.6% of naive CD4 clonotypes were found in common.

Between the trimmed V and J ends, which lost 3 bases and 8 bases, there was a span of 13 bases. CDR1 and CDR2 from the germline V gene are MDHEN and SYDVKM. The CDR3 contains 14 residues. Some clones are missing from TCRdb's copy, which holds only in-frame ones; the method was immunoSEQ multiplex PCR. The data contain 2 million to 2.5 million clones, more than 85% of them singletons. Sequenced sample: naive CD4+ T cells from PBMCs. Specified subset: CD45RA+ positively selected. The receptor was isolated from a man younger than 30 in good health. Some clones in this sample may be carry-over from other donors' samples. The V and J genes are TRBV28 and TRBJ1-4, with D possibly matching TRBD1 (5 bases). The CDR3 loop is CASSFLRQREKLFF. CDR3 nucleotides: TGTGCCAGCAGTTTCCTTCGACAGAGAGAAAAACTGTTTTTT.